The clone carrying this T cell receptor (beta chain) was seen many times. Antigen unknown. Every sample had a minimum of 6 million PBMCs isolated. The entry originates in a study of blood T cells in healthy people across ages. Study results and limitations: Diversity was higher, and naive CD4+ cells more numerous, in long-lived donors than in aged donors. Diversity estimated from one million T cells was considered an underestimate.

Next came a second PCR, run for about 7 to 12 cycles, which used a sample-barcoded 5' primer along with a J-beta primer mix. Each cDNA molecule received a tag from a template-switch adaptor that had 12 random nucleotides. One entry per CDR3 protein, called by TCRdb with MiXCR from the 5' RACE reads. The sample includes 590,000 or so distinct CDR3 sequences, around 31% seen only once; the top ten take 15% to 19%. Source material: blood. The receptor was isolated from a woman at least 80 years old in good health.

Here the CDR3 reads CSVEEINEQFF. For the CDR3, the DNA is TGCAGCGTTGAAGAGATCAATGAGCAGTTCTTC. The chain joins TRBV29-1 to TRBJ2-1; D unresolved. Germline CDR1 and CDR2: SQVTM and ANQGSEA. V dropped 0 bases and J dropped 6 bases, with 3 bases sitting between them. The CDR3 has 11 amino acids.